Described below is a single T cell receptor beta chain sequence and its context. This specimen comes from a study of cytomegalovirus exposure and HLA in healthy donors. This CDR3 is built from 14 residues. V trimming: 5 bases; J trimming: 3 bases; junction bases outside the gene matches: 6. Germline V CDR1 and CDR2: MDHEN, SYDVKM. It was with 60 Vbeta and 13 Jbeta primers that the PCR ran. Using immunoSEQ multiplex PCR, the repertoire was profiled, and TCRdb retains in-frame clones only, with some absent. This sample has roughly 140,000 clones; around four fifths occur once, and the top ten carry around a tenth.

The origin of this receptor is a woman between 55 and 75 years old in good health and CMV-seropositive. The sample taken for sequencing was PBMCs. This chain links TRBV28 with TRBJ1-1; 7 nucleotides line up with TRBD1. CDR3: CASSPGQHYTEAFF. The CDR3 DNA reads TGTGCCAGCAGTCCGGGACAGCATTACACTGAAGCTTTCTTT.